The 3 T cell receptor beta chains below all came from one sample that was sequenced in a study of CD8 T cells in Susac syndrome (dated by TCRdb to between 2018 and 2020). To prepare the library, the immunoSEQ multiplex PCR assay was applied. RNA was extracted with the RNeasy kit and about 0.5 to 1 ug was reverse transcribed using random hexamers. TCRdb applied fastp at Q25 and MiXCR to the public reads, then kept only in-frame beta chains. Duplicate CDR3 protein sequences are folded into a single record with the most common DNA and genes. In all, the sample holds 110,000 to 150,000 distinct CDR3 sequences, and 90% to 96% of those were seen once. The ten largest clones capture about 0.08% of the sample. Material for sequencing was CD4+ T cells from PBMCs. These TCRs come from a human donor with Susac syndrome.

The V call is TRBV7-2, the J call TRBJ2-1; unclear D gene. The germline gives CDR1 SGHTA, CDR2 FQGNSA. This CDR3 comprises 15 residues. V shed 6 bases and J shed 9 bases, with 21 bases lying between them. The chain's CDR3 is CASSSTGLGSSEQFF. The CDR3 DNA reads as TGTGCCAGCAGTTCGACCGGGCTTGGGTCGAGTGAGCAGTTCTTC.

J is TRBJ1-1 and V is TRBV3-1, with a weak D call TRBD1 (5 bases). Per germline, CDR1 LGHDT and CDR2 YNNKEL (reference sequence). The ends were cut back, 1 base at V and 5 bases at J, with 17 bases in the middle. The CDR3 sequence is 16 residues long. The CDR3 DNA follows: TGTGCCAGCAGCCAAGGGCCCCCAGGGTACGGTACTGAAGCTTTCTTT. Translation gives CASSQGPPGYGTEAFF.

The chain is built from TRBV5-6 and TRBJ2-5; 8 nucleotides line up with TRBD2. Germline V gene data show CDR1 as SGHDT and CDR2 as YYEEEE. The CDR3 sequence is 15 residues long. V was pared by 5 bases and J by 3 bases, with 9 bases of the junction left unmatched. The CDR3 region has the DNA TGTGCCAGCAGTTATCCCGGGACTAGAGAAGAGACCCAGTACTTC. The encoded protein is CASSYPGTREETQYF.